This TCR beta chain comes out of a study of human T cells and chemical hapten exposure. Across the whole study: Chiefly female patients presented with alopecia areata, totalis or universalis. Whole-study results and caveats: Donors' alopecia may make their immune response differ from healthy people's.

The V end was cut by 6 bases, the J end by 3 bases, with 16 bases between. The CDR3 consists of 15 residues. Germline loops: CDR1 ENHRY, CDR2 SYGVKD. TCRdb reprocessed the RACE reads with MiXCR, giving one entry per CDR3 protein. Here the sample spans about 380,000 distinct CDR3 sequences, approximately 5.1% being singletons. This clonotype appeared many times. The antigen is not known. Time point noted: pre-sensitization, week 0. As for treatment: therapeutic diphenylcyclopropenone sensitization with weekly scalp DPC. The sample in question was whole blood, obtained in connection with sensitization to the hapten diphenylcyclopropenone (DPC). This chain uses TRBV10-3 with TRBJ2-3, with D possibly TRBD2 on 6 matching bases. This receptor was taken from a woman aged 50 to 60 with alopecia areata. Some clones in this sample may be carry-over from other donors' samples. CDR3 residues: CAIRSGLASTDTQYF. CDR3 DNA: TGTGCCATCAGGAGCGGGTTGGCATCAACAGATACGCAGTATTTT.